Shown below are 12 T cell receptor beta chains from a single sample sequenced in a study of identical twins. TCRdb re-analysed the 5' RACE reads in MiXCR, keeping a single row per CDR3 protein. The table lists 430,000 or so distinct CDR3 sequences, around 24% of them singletons. These data were likewise used in another study, on T cells expressing NK-cell markers.

The source material was CD4+ T cells sorted from blood. The receptor source for this set is a woman younger than 30 in good health.

The V and J genes are TRBV15 and TRBJ2-5; D could derive from TRBD1 or TRBD2 (5 bases each). V lost 1 base and J 1 base, leaving 10 bases between the germline ends. This CDR3 has 15 amino acids. The V gene's germline CDR1 is LNHNV and CDR2 YYDKDF (reference sequence). CDR3 protein: CATSRATGTQETQYF. The CDR3 bases are TGTGCCACCAGCAGAGCGACCGGGACCCAAGAGACCCAGTACTTC.

This clonotype occurred a few times. As DNA, the CDR3 is TGTGCCAGCAGCCCTCACGGGACTAGCTTCAACGAGCAGTACTTC. This gives the protein CASSPHGTSFNEQYF. The rearrangement uses TRBV9 and TRBJ2-7; 9 bases match TRBD2. The length of the CDR3 is 15 residues. From germline, CDR1 is SGDLS and CDR2 YYNGEE. V was clipped by 4 bases and J by 5 bases; unmatched bases: 10.

The chain is built from TRBV29-1 and TRBJ2-5, with 14 bases identical to TRBD2. The V segment lost 4 bases and the J segment 5 bases; nucleotides outside the gene matches: 6. This CDR3 comprises 15 residues. Germline CDR1 and CDR2: SQVTM and ANQGSEA. The CDR3 loop is CSVGGTSGGSETQYF. In nucleotides, the CDR3 is TGCAGCGTTGGAGGGACTAGCGGGGGCTCGGAGACCCAGTACTTC.

This chain connects TRBV6-1 to TRBJ2-7, with D possibly being TRBD2 (6 bases). Trimming removed 3 bases at V and 2 bases at J, with 14 bases between. The CDR3 is 15 residues long. From germline, CDR1 is MNHNS and CDR2 SASEGT. The CDR3 DNA reads TGTGCCAGCAGTGACCCCGGGGGAAGCGCCTACGAGCAGTACTTC. Protein product: CASSDPGGSAYEQYF.

This rearrangement joins TRBV7-3 to TRBJ1-6, with 8 bases that match TRBD1. This CDR3 has 14 amino acids. Germline V gene sequence: CDR1 SGHTA, CDR2 FQGTGA. Germline trimming cut 2 bases from V and 10 bases from J; bases unmatched to any gene: 4. The CDR3 spells CASSLGTGQSPLHF. The CDR3 DNA sequence: TGTGCCAGCAGCTTAGGGACAGGTCAATCACCCCTCCACTTT.

The CDR3, as DNA: TGTGCCATCGCCGGGACTTATTCCTACAATGAGCAGTTCTTC. Protein sequence: CAIAGTYSYNEQFF. J is TRBJ2-1 and V is TRBV10-3; D is possibly TRBD2 (6 bases). In germline, CDR1 is ENHRY, CDR2 SYGVKD. The CDR3 runs 14 residues. The V end lost 8 bases, the J end lost 1 base, and 12 bases lay between the germline ends.

This rearrangement joins TRBV12-3 or TRBV12-4 to TRBJ2-3; 12 nucleotides match TRBD2. The trim removed 8 bases at V and 6 bases at J, leaving 9 bases unmatched. This CDR3 has 15 amino acids. The CDR3 is CASGRTSGGSDTQYF. The CDR3 nucleotides are TGTGCCAGCGGCCGAACTAGCGGGGGGTCGGATACGCAGTATTTT.

The rearrangement uses TRBV4-2 and TRBJ2-1; either TRBD1 or TRBD2 may supply D (5 bases each). Deletions cut 1 base from V and 0 bases from J, with 10 bases between. The CDR3 contains 16 residues. Germline lookup yields CDR1 LGHNA and CDR2 YNFKEQ. The CDR3: CASSQVWGSSYNEQFF. In DNA, the CDR3 is TGTGCCAGCAGCCAAGTGTGGGGGAGCTCCTACAATGAGCAGTTCTTC.

This clonotype has just a few counts. V usage is TRBV29-1 and J usage is TRBJ2-1; D assignment may be TRBD1 or TRBD2 (8 bases each). Germline CDR1 is SQVTM and CDR2 is ANQGSEA. The CDR3 has 16 amino acids. Trimming pared 6 bases from V and 3 bases from J, leaving 21 bases between. The CDR3 DNA is TGCAGCGTCAAACGGGGGGGACAGGAAGACTACAATGAGCAGTTCTTC. Amino acids: CSVKRGGQEDYNEQFF.

The chain has TRBV7-6 and TRBJ2-3, with 12 bases aligning to TRBD2. The junction had 10 bases not matched to a gene; V was cut back by 4 bases and J by 2 bases. The germline CDR1 and CDR2 sequences are SGHVS and FNYEAQ. The CDR3 has 18 amino acids. The CDR3 protein is CASSSYPLAGGHTDTQYF. The CDR3 DNA follows: TGTGCCAGCAGCTCCTACCCACTAGCGGGGGGACACACAGATACGCAGTATTTT.

This clonotype came up once. This sequence joins TRBV20-1 and TRBJ1-1, with 8 bases fitting TRBD1. Looked up from germline, CDR1 is DFQATT and CDR2 is SNEGSKA (reference sequence). This CDR3 spans 14 amino acids. V was clipped by 0 bases and J by 3 bases; unmatched bases: 3. This CDR3 is CSARDRTGYTEAFF. DNA of the CDR3: TGCAGTGCTAGAGACCGGACAGGGTACACTGAAGCTTTCTTT.

The chain links TRBV20-1 to TRBJ1-1; a weak D match, TRBD1 (5 bases). Germline CDR1 and CDR2: DFQATT and SNEGSKA (reference sequence). With 5 bases removed from V and 4 bases from J, the gap between germline ends came to 20 bases. The CDR3 consists of 15 residues. CDR3 sequence: CSALPPGGRGTEAFF. The CDR3 DNA reads TGCAGTGCTCTTCCTCCCGGGGGGAGGGGCACTGAAGCTTTCTTT.